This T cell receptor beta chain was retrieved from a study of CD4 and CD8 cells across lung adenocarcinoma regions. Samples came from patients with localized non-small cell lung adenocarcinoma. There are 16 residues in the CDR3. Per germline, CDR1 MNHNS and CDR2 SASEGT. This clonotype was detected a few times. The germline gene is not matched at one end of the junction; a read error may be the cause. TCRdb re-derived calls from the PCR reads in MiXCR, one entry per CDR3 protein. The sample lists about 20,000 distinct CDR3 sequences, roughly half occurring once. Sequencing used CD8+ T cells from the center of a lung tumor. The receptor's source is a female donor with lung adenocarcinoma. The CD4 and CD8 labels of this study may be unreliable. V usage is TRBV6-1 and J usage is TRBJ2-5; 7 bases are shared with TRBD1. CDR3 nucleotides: TGTGCCAGCAGGGGGTTAGGGGGCGGTCCCACAGAGACCCAGTATTTC. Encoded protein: CASRGLGGGPTETQYF.